This T cell receptor (beta chain) is from a study of post-analysis software for immune sequencing data. Study information: Relapsing-remitting, secondary progressive and progressive-relapsing forms made up the multiple sclerosis disease courses.

Per the germline V gene, CDR1 is SNHLY and CDR2 is FYNNEI. The V gene lost 5 bases and the J gene lost 10 bases, with 9 bases spanning the gap. The CDR3 is 11 residues long. In the case of this clonotype: The antigen is unknown.

TCR beta libraries were prepared from cDNA with unique molecular identifiers. Out of roughly 1 to 11 million T cells, about 460,000 cDNA molecules were generated. TCRdb ran MiXCR on the PCR reads and lists one entry per CDR3 protein. The table includes about 820,000 distinct CDR3 sequences, 53% detected once. Overall study results and limits: The five TRBV segments detected at higher frequency in patients than in controls included TRBV5-6, TRBV5-1 and TRBV20-1. Controls significantly exceeded multiple sclerosis patients in normalized Chao1 diversity.

This sequence joins TRBV2 and TRBJ2-1; D remains unclear. The TCR originated in a girl between 10 and 17 years old with multiple sclerosis. Sequencing was carried out using blood. The chain's CDR3 is CASSPHSEQFF. The CDR3 DNA reads as TGTGCCAGCAGTCCACACAGCGAGCAGTTCTTC.